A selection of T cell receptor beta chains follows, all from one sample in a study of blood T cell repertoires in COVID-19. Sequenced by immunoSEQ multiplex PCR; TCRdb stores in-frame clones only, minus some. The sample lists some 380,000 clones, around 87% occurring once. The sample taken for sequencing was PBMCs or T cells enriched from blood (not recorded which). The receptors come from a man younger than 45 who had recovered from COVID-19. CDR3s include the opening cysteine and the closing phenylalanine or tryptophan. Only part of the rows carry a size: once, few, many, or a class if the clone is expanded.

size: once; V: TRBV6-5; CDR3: CASREGSYSNQPQHF
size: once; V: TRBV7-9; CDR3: CASSLTEYEQYF
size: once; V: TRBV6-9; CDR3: CASSQTSGDTDTQYF
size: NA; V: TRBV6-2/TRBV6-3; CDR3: CASSLLQSRSYEQYF
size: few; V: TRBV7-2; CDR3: CASSLLPGQGATGELFF
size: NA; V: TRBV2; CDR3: CASMETERWPQHF
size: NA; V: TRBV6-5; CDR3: CASSSGIYNEQFF
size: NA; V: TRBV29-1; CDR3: CSAPGQDTDTQYF
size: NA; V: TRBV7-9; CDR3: CASSLVGGNNEQFF
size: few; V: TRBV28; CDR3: CASNGIAEAFF
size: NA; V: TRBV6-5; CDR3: CASRGQGTEAFF
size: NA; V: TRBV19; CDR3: CASSIDRWGLGTEAFF
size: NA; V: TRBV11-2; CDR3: CASSLRGEGSRNQPQHF
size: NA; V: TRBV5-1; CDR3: CASSFDRAITDTQYF
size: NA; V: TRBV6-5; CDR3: CASSRDSGELFF
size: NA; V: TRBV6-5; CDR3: CASSYSTGYSNQPQHF